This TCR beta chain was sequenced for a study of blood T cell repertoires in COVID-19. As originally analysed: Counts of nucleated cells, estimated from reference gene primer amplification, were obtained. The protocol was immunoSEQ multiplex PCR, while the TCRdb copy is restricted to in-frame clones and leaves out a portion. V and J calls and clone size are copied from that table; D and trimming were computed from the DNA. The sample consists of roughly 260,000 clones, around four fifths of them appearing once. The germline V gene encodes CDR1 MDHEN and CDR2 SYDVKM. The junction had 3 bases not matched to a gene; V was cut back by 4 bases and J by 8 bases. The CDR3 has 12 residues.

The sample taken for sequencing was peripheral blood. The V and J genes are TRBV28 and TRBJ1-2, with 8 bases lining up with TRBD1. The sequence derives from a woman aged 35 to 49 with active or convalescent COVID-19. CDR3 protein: CASSYRGKGYTF. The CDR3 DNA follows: TGTGCCAGCAGTTACAGGGGGAAGGGCTACACCTTC.